This T cell receptor (beta chain) was observed in a study of T-cell memory formation after mild COVID-19 (dated by TCRdb to 2020 to 2022). Regarding the complete study: TCR sequence clusters from the two donors were found to be largely donor specific. Two young, previously healthy adult volunteers, one female and one male, were included in the cohort. T-cell clones expanding and contracting after mild COVID-19 in a couple of donors were tracked by longitudinal TCRalpha and TCRbeta repertoire sequencing.

The junction carries 10 bases between V and J, which are trimmed by 1 base and 1 base respectively. CDR1 and CDR2 are read off the germline V gene (reference sequence) as LNHNV and YYDKDF. From its cysteine to its phenylalanine, the CDR3 spans 16 amino acids. Only the CDR3 part of the read is kept: 48 bases, read in frame from the first base. Results the study describes overall, beyond this receptor: Contracting CD4+ clones were found mainly in CM and EM memory subsets, while CD8+ clones were enriched in EMRA. Only a couple of mild cases were covered by the study, and larger cohorts that include severe cases with pre-infection samples were considered necessary. SARS-CoV-2 specificity was not confirmed for the second-wave clones peaking on day 37. Some responding clones were found in pre-infection memory, which suggests that pre-existing cross-reactive memory T cells took part in the SARS-CoV-2 response. Balanced CD4/CD8 phenotypes were observed for clones contracting from day 15 to 85, whereas a bias towards CD4+ was observed for a second wave of clones expanding from day 15 to 37.

The listed sequencing device is Illumina NovaSeq 6000. Using 5'RACE with constant-segment primers, TCRalpha and TCRbeta cDNA libraries were constructed, with sample barcodes and unique molecular identifiers added in the process. Trizol reagent was used to extract RNA from every sample. Library amplification was performed in two PCR steps, and a second sample barcode and Illumina TruSeq adapters were introduced in the second step. Libraries were sequenced on an Illumina NovaSeq with 2 x 150 bp paired-end reads. Turning to the authors' computational methods: The reads were demultiplexed and collapsed into UMI-guided consensus sequences using migec v1.2.7. Using mixcr v2.1.11, the UMI consensuses were aligned to TRA and TRB V and J templates and assembled into clonotypes. A clonotype was counted as expanded or contracted only when both edgeR and NoisET called the clonotype significant, with the noise models trained on biological replicates. For edgeR calls, the cutoffs were a false discovery rate-adjusted p below 0.01 and a log2 fold-change threshold of 1. As an exploratory analysis of dynamics, max-normalized trajectories of the 1000 most abundant clonotypes were examined by PCA with hierarchical clustering. Separately sequenced CD4+ and CD8+ repertoires were used to assign a CD4 or CD8 phenotype to each responding clone. Using fastp at Q25 and MiXCR, TCRdb reprocessed the public reads and kept productive beta chains. Every entry covers one CDR3 protein and lists the most common genes and DNA from its rows. The V and J calls and clone size are TCRdb's, not the authors'. Recorded for this sample are roughly 610,000 distinct CDR3 sequences; around a sixth of them occurred a single time. The ten largest clones capture about 8.1% of the sample.

This clonotype was observed many times. Its target antigen remains unknown. Within one base of it there is no much larger clone, and no base qualities were kept. Ficoll-Paque density gradient centrifugation was the method used to isolate PBMCs. This TCR derives from an adult woman who had mild COVID-19 (a few samples of this study predate the infection). The sample titles of this study are shuffled in the database, so cell type and time point are left out; the donor was told from shared clones. The sequenced sample was PBMCs or a T cell subset sorted from them (not recorded which). The receptor chain draws on TRBV15 and TRBJ2-2, with an unclear D gene assignment. Read as DNA, the sequence is TGTGCCACCAGCAGAGTTACAGCCCTGAACACCGGGGAGCTGTTTTTT. This translates into CATSRVTALNTGELFF.